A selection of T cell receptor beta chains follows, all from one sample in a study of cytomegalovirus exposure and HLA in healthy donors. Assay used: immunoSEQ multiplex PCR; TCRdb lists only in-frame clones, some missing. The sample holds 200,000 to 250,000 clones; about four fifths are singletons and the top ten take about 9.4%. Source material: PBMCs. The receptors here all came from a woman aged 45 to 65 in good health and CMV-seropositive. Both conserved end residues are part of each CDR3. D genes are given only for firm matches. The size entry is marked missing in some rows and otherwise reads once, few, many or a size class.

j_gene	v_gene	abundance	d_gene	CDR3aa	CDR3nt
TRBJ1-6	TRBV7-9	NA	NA	CASSPLRGYNSPLHF	TGTGCCAGCAGCCCCCTACGGGGTTATAATTCACCCCTCCACTTT
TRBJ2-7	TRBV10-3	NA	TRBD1	CAISERDRRSYEQYF	TGTGCCATCAGTGAACGGGACAGGAGATCCTACGAGCAGTACTTC
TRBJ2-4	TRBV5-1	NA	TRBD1	CASSLGPGTGAKNIQYF	TGCGCCAGCAGCCTAGGTCCCGGGACAGGGGCCAAAAACATTCAGTACTTC
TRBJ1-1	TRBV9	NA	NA	CASSVLVGVTEAFF	TGTGCCAGCAGCGTACTTGTAGGGGTTACTGAAGCTTTCTTT
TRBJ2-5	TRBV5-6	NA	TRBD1	CASSLLRRGQGWETQYF	TGTGCCAGCAGCCTGCTACGAAGAGGACAGGGTTGGGAGACCCAGTACTTC
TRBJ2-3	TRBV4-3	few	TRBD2	CASSQSGGTDTQYF	TGCGCCAGCAGCCAAAGCGGGGGAACAGATACGCAGTATTTT
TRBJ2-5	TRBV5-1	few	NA	CASSLAGETQYF	TGCGCCAGCAGCTTGGCCGGAGAGACCCAGTACTTC
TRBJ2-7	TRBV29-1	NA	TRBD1	CSVGGSGTGAPYEQYF	TGCAGCGTTGGAGGATCCGGGACAGGGGCCCCCTACGAGCAGTACTTC
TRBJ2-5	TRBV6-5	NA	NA	CASSYKLEGTQYF	TGTGCCAGCAGTTACAAACTAGAGGGGACCCAGTACTTC
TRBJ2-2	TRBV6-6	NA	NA	CASSPGIASGTGELFF	TGTGCCAGCAGTCCCGGTATAGCGTCCGGCACCGGGGAGCTGTTTTTT
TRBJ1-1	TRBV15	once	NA	CATSRVRVGTEAFF	TGTGCCACCAGCAGAGTCAGGGTGGGCACTGAAGCTTTCTTT
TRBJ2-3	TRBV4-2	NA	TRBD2	CASSQDLAGTDTQYF	TGTGCCAGCAGCCAAGACCTAGCGGGGACTGATACGCAGTATTTT
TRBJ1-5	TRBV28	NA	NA	CASSLDPKPVQPQHF	TGTGCCAGCAGTCTAGATCCCAAGCCCGTTCAGCCCCAGCATTTT
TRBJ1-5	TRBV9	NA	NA	CASSVGPLDKSNQPQHF	TGTGCCAGCAGCGTAGGTCCCCTTGACAAATCCAATCAGCCCCAGCATTTT
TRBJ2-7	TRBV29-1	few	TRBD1	CSVLQGAWDEQYF	TGCAGCGTTCTCCAGGGGGCTTGGGACGAGCAGTACTTC
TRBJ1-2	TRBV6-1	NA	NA	CASSEAPGDGYGYTF	TGTGCCAGCAGTGAAGCGCCAGGGGATGGCTATGGCTACACCTTC
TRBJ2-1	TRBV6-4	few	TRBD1	CASSRDRTGNEQFF	TGTGCCAGCAGTCGGGACAGGACGGGCAATGAGCAGTTCTTC
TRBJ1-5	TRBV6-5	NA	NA	CASSPGDQPQHF	TGTGCCAGCAGCCCAGGGGATCAGCCCCAGCATTTT
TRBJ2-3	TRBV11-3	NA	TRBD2	CASSRSGVQSDTQYF	TGTGCCAGCAGCCGTAGCGGGGTTCAGTCAGATACGCAGTATTTT
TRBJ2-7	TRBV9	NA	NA	CASSVGPSYEQYF	TGTGCCAGCAGCGTAGGTCCCAGCTACGAGCAGTACTTC
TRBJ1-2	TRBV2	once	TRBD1	CASRPGQGYGYTF	TGTGCCAGCAGGCCGGGACAGGGGTATGGCTACACCTTC
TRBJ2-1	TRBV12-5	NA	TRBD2	CASGLYVAGGLNEQFF	TGTGCTAGTGGTTTGTATGTAGCGGGGGGGCTCAATGAGCAGTTCTTC
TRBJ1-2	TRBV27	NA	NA	CASSRQDSNRYLYGYTF	TGTGCCAGCAGCCGCCAGGACTCGAACCGGTACCTGTATGGCTACACCTTC
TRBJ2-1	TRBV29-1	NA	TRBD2	CSVQTSARPEQFF	TGCAGCGTTCAGACTAGCGCCCGGCCTGAGCAGTTCTTC
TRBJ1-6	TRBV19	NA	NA	CASSIGTRGSPLHF	TGTGCCAGTAGTATTGGGACAAGGGGTTCACCCCTCCACTTT
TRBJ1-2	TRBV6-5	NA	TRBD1	CASSYTGTGANGYTF	TGTGCCAGCAGTTATACCGGGACAGGGGCGAATGGCTACACCTTC
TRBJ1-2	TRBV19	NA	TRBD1	CASRTRGTGGIYGYTF	TGTGCCAGTCGTACCCGGGGGACAGGGGGCATCTATGGCTACACCTTC
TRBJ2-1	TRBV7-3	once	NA	CASSLLYGYNEQFF	TGTGCCAGCAGCTTACTCTACGGGTACAATGAGCAGTTCTTC
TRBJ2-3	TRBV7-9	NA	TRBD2	CASKRTSGGSTDTQYF	TGTGCCAGCAAACGGACTAGCGGGGGGTCCACAGATACGCAGTATTTT
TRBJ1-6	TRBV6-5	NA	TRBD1	CASSYLTGRSPLHF	TGTGCCAGCAGTTACTTGACAGGGAGATCACCCCTCCACTTT
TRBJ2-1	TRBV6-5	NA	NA	CASSYSSEGEYNEQFF	TGTGCCAGCAGTTACTCCAGTGAGGGAGAATACAATGAGCAGTTCTTC
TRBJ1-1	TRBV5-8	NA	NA	CASSPRQKTGNTEAFF	TGTGCCAGCAGCCCCAGACAGAAAACCGGGAACACTGAAGCTTTCTTT
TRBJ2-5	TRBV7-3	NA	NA	CASSLGTPVGETQYF	TGTGCCAGCAGCTTAGGGACTCCCGTAGGGGAGACCCAGTACTTC
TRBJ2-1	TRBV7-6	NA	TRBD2	CASSRGGGSSYNEQFF	TGTGCCAGCAGCCGCGGGGGGGGGAGCTCCTACAATGAGCAGTTCTTC
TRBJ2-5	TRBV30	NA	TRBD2	CAWSVTRGGQETQYF	TGTGCCTGGAGTGTCACACGGGGGGGACAAGAGACCCAGTACTTC
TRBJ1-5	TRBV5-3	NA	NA	CARSLFHDRSGQPQHF	TGTGCCAGAAGCTTGTTTCACGACAGATCCGGTCAGCCCCAGCATTTT
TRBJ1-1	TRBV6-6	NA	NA	CASNWGDTEAFF	TGTGCCAGCAATTGGGGGGACACTGAAGCTTTCTTT
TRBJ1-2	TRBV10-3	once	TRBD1	CAIKRGQGNYGYTF	TGTGCCATCAAAAGGGGACAGGGTAACTATGGCTACACCTTC
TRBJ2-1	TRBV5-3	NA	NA	CARSPRGGAHNEQFF	TGTGCCAGAAGCCCTCGAGGGGGGGCGCACAATGAGCAGTTCTTC
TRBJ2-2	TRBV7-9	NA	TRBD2	CASSAYPGLAGGTGELFF	TGTGCCAGCAGCGCATACCCGGGACTAGCGGGGGGAACCGGGGAGCTGTTTTTT
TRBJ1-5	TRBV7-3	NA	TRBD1	CASSFRGTGYRREGNQPQHF	TGTGCCAGCAGCTTCAGGGGGACAGGGTATCGTCGTGAGGGCAATCAGCCCCAGCATTTT
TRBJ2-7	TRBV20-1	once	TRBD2	CSAPGGYEQYF	TGCAGTGCCCCGGGGGGGTACGAGCAGTACTTC
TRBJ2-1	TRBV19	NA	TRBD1	CASSILLGQGHNEQFF	TGTGCCAGTAGTATTTTACTGGGACAGGGGCACAATGAGCAGTTCTTC
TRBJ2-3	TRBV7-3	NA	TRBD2	CASSLVAGGTDTQYF	TGTGCCAGCAGCTTAGTGGCGGGGGGCACAGATACGCAGTATTTT
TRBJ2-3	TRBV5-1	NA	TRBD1	CASSQGQAFDTQYF	TGCGCCAGCAGTCAAGGACAGGCGTTTGATACGCAGTATTTT
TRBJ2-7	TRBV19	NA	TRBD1	CASSNRGQDEQYF	TGTGCCAGTAGTAACAGGGGGCAAGACGAGCAGTACTTC
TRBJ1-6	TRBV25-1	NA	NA	CASSERGQGDNSPLHF	TGTGCCAGCAGTGAAAGGGGCCAGGGCGATAATTCACCCCTCCACTTT
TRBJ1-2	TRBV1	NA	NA	CTSSHDVDRGDLYGYTF	TGCACCAGCAGCCATGACGTCGACAGGGGAGACCTCTATGGCTACACCTTC
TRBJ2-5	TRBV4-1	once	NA	CASSQDGGTQYF	TGCGCCAGCAGCCAAGATGGAGGGACCCAGTACTTC
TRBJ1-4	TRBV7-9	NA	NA	CASRQDTLNEKLFF	TGTGCCAGCAGACAGGACACCCTTAATGAAAAACTGTTTTTT